This is a list of T cell receptor beta chains from one sample in a study of blood T cell repertoires in COVID-19. Data came from immunoSEQ multiplex PCR; TCRdb stores just in-frame clones and leaves some out. Of a few hundred thousand clones in the sample, more than 80% were seen once. Sequenced input: PBMCs or T cells enriched from blood (not recorded which). The receptors stem from a man between 25 and 39 years old who had recovered from COVID-19. Each CDR3 is given with its conserved first and last residue. Each record gives: V gene, J gene, CDR3 length, D gene, clone size, CDR3 protein, CDR3 DNA. D genes are given only for firm matches. A clone size is listed for some rows: how often the clone was seen (once, few, many), or a class if it is expanded.

TRBV3-1/TRBV3-2	TRBJ2-7	19	NA	NA	CASSHSFSGRGLQLYEQYF	TGTGCCAGCAGCCATTCTTTTTCTGGTCGTGGACTTCAACTCTACGAGCAGTACTTC
TRBV11-2	TRBJ1-4	15	NA	NA	CASRKSGQSNEKLFF	TGTGCCAGCAGAAAGTCGGGACAATCTAATGAAAAACTGTTTTTT
TRBV2	TRBJ1-6	17	TRBD1	NA	CASSDAGGSSYNSPLHF	TGTGCCAGCAGTGACGCAGGGGGCTCCTCCTATAATTCACCCCTCCACTTT
TRBV6-5	TRBJ2-2	14	NA	NA	CASSYSGRSGELFF	TGTGCCAGCAGTTACTCAGGCAGGTCCGGGGAGCTGTTTTTT
TRBV3-1/TRBV3-2	TRBJ2-1	14	NA	NA	CASSQDWRGSEQFF	TGTGCCAGCAGCCAAGATTGGAGGGGTAGTGAGCAGTTCTTC
TRBV18	TRBJ2-7	11	TRBD1	NA	CASSDRDEQYF	TGTGCCAGCTCGGACAGGGACGAGCAGTACTTC
TRBV19	TRBJ2-7	15	NA	NA	CASRLSGGTYYEQYF	TGTGCCAGTAGACTCTCTGGCGGAACATACTACGAGCAGTACTTC
TRBV30	TRBJ1-6	14	TRBD1	NA	CAWTPGTDNSPLHF	TGTGCCTGGACTCCCGGGACAGATAATTCACCCCTCCACTTT
TRBV28	TRBJ2-1	16	NA	NA	CASRDRGTDSYNEQFF	TGTGCCAGCAGGGACCGGGGGACGGACTCCTACAATGAGCAGTTCTTC
TRBV4-3	TRBJ2-7	14	TRBD1	NA	CASSPGQGRYEQYF	TGCGCCAGCAGCCCAGGACAGGGAAGGTACGAGCAGTACTTC
TRBV6-1	TRBJ1-3	16	TRBD1	once	CASSDQGAVSGNTIYF	TGTGCCAGCAGTGATCAGGGGGCTGTTTCCGGAAACACCATATATTTT
TRBV28	TRBJ1-1	14	NA	NA	CASSLMQGTTEAFF	TGTGCCAGCAGTTTAATGCAGGGGACCACTGAAGCTTTCTTT
TRBV10-1	TRBJ2-7	15	TRBD2	NA	CASSDTSGRSYEQYF	TGCGCCAGCAGTGATACTAGCGGGAGGTCCTACGAGCAGTACTTC
TRBV27	TRBJ2-1	15	TRBD2	NA	CASSLGTSLFNEQFF	TGTGCCAGCAGTTTAGGGACTAGTTTGTTCAATGAGCAGTTCTTC
TRBV27	TRBJ2-1	16	TRBD1	NA	CASSLSGTGVNNEQFF	TGTGCCAGCAGTTTATCCGGGACAGGGGTAAACAATGAGCAGTTCTTC
TRBV9	TRBJ2-7	14	NA	once	CASSPAGLEYEQYF	TGTGCCAGCAGCCCCGCGGGACTCGAGTACGAGCAGTACTTC
TRBV11-2	TRBJ1-4	18	NA	NA	CASSLFLAGDRANEKLFF	TGTGCCAGCAGCTTATTCTTGGCAGGGGATCGTGCTAATGAAAAACTGTTTTTT
TRBV19	TRBJ2-7	16	NA	NA	CASRRQGTSYPYEQYF	TGTGCCAGTAGACGACAGGGCACTAGCTATCCCTACGAGCAGTACTTC
TRBV10-3	TRBJ1-3	18	NA	NA	CAISEFYTEVNSGNTIYF	TGTGCCATCAGTGAGTTCTATACGGAGGTCAACTCTGGAAACACCATATATTTT
TRBV5-1	TRBJ2-3	17	TRBD2	NA	CASSLVAGTSSTDTQYF	TGCGCCAGCAGCTTGGTGGCCGGGACTAGCTCCACAGATACGCAGTATTTT